This T cell receptor beta chain was recovered during a study of CD8 T cells in Susac syndrome. TCR beta sequencing covered blood CD8+ and CD4+ T cells. In contrast to the negatively isolated CD8+ and CD4+ T cells, TEMRA cells were FACS-enriched. The CDR3 contains 14 residues. V was cut by 3 bases and J by 4 bases, with 10 bases left in between. Germline V gives CDR1 KGHSH, CDR2 LQKENI. RNA amounts of about 0.45 to 1 ug underwent reverse transcription with random hexamers. Multiplex immunoSEQ PCR targeted 54 Vbeta and 13 Jbeta TCR beta segments. TCRdb reprocessed the immunoSEQ multiplex PCR reads via MiXCR and lists one record per CDR3 protein. This table holds some 120,000 distinct CDR3 sequences, about nine tenths found once.

The TCR originated in a human donor in good health. Sequenced input: CD4+ T cells from PBMCs. The V gene is TRBV18, the J gene TRBJ1-5; weak D call: TRBD1 (5 bases). CDR3 bases: TGTGCCAGCTCACCTGGGGACCAGAATCAGCCCCAGCATTTT. Translated: CASSPGDQNQPQHF.